This T cell receptor beta chain emerged from a study of pediatric ulcerative colitis. General study results and limits: Rectal repertoires separated controls, mild-moderate and acute severe colitis. Two patients' blood samples yielded substantially fewer templates. A couple of rectal CDR3 clonotypes occurred in all ulcerative colitis patients.

One to two pinch biopsies were taken from the rectum during colonoscopy. Remarks on this clone: Its target is unknown.

Here immunoSEQ multiplex PCR was the method, and the copy in TCRdb shows in-frame clones only, minus some. The sample has around 13,000 clones, roughly three quarters seen once; the top ten hold 4% to 5%. This receptor was taken from a boy younger than 18 who was a control in a study of pediatric ulcerative colitis. The sample comprised gut tissue.

Here the CDR3 reads CASSVENGRNTGELFF. CDR3 DNA: TGTGCCAGCAGCGTCGAGAACGGGAGGAACACCGGGGAGCTGTTTTTT. The rearrangement uses TRBV9 and TRBJ2-2, with a possible D match to TRBD2 (6 bases). Per the germline V gene, CDR1 is SGDLS and CDR2 is YYNGEE. V dropped 2 bases and J dropped 1 base, with 12 bases sitting between them. The CDR3 length is 16 residues.